Each of the 5 T cell receptor beta chains below was sequenced from the same sample in a study of blood T cells in healthy people across ages. A second PCR of roughly 7 to 11 cycles used a sample-barcoded 5' primer and a J-beta primer mix. TCRdb reprocessed the 5' RACE reads via MiXCR and lists one record per CDR3 protein. The data contain roughly 790,000 distinct CDR3 sequences, around 46% of them singletons. The specimen was blood. The source is a woman aged 55-75 years in good health.

Turning to this clonotype: Sequence at one end of the junction differs from germline and may be a read error. The chain recombines TRBV3-1 with TRBJ1-4; 9 bases map to TRBD1. There are 14 residues in the CDR3. Germline V CDR1 and CDR2: LGHDT, YNNKEL (reference sequence). CDR3 in amino acids: CVSSQATGGEKLFF. DNA of the CDR3: TGTGTCAGCAGCCAAGCGACAGGGGGAGAAAAACTGTTTTTT.

This clonotype was recorded a few times. The chain is built from TRBV5-5 and TRBJ2-2, with 10 bases fitting TRBD1. This CDR3 contains 15 residues. Trimming at V came to 4 bases and at J to 3 bases, leaving 3 bases not matched to a gene. Germline V CDR1 and CDR2: SGHKS, YYEKEE (reference sequence). The CDR3 loop reads CASSLDRGYTGELFF. As DNA, the CDR3 is TGTGCCAGCAGCCTGGACAGGGGGTACACCGGGGAGCTGTTTTTT.

In DNA form, the CDR3 reads TGTGCCAGCAGCCTACCGACTAGCGGGGGGGCAGATACGCAGTATTTT. It is translated as CASSLPTSGGADTQYF. The chain joins TRBV4-2 to TRBJ2-3; 14 nucleotides line up with TRBD2. Germline assignment: CDR1 LGHNA and CDR2 YNFKEQ. Trimming at V came to 4 bases and at J to 4 bases, leaving 4 bases not matched to a gene. This CDR3 has 16 amino acids.

The V call is TRBV6-4, the J call TRBJ2-7; 10 bases line up with TRBD1. Germline-derived CDR1 and CDR2 are MRHNA and SNTAGT. V shed 6 bases and J 7 bases; nucleotides not matched to a gene: 12. The CDR3 extends over 15 amino acids. CDR3 bases: TGTGCCAGCAGGCCTGAGGGACAGGGGTTCTATGAGCAGTACTTC. This sequence encodes CASRPEGQGFYEQYF.

The chain uses TRBV6-5 and TRBJ2-5, with D perhaps matching TRBD2 (5 bases). Germline assignment: CDR1 MNHEY and CDR2 SVGAGI. The length of the CDR3 is 16 residues. The ends were cut back, 3 bases at V and 4 bases at J, with 18 bases in the middle. The CDR3 sequence is CASSYLPGTTRETQYF. The CDR3 DNA is TGTGCCAGCAGTTATCTGCCGGGCACAACTAGAGAGACCCAGTACTTC.